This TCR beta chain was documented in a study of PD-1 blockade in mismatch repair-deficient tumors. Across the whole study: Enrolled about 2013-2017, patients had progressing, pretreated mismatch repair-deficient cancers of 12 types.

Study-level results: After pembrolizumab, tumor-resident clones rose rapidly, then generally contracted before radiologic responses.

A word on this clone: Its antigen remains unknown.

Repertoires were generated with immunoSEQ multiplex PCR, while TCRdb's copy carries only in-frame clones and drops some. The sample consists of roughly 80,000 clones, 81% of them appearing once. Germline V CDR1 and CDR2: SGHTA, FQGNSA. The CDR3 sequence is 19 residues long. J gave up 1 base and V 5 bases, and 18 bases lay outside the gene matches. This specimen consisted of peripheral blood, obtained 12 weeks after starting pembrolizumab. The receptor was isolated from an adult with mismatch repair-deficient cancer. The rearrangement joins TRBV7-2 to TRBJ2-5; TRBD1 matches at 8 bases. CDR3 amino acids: CASSQKSGQVFTLQETQYF. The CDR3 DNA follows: TGTGCCAGCAGCCAAAAATCGGGACAGGTGTTTACCCTCCAAGAGACCCAGTACTTC.